The text below deals with one T cell receptor (beta chain). Its antigen is as yet unknown. Sequencing used immunoSEQ multiplex PCR; TCRdb keeps in-frame clones, though not all of them. The sample includes about 64,000 clones, roughly 98% of them seen just once. The sample originates from a study of Tregs in tolerant kidney transplant recipients. Overall study results and limits: Some patients' samples used different primers over time, so nucleotide sequences weren't comparable. The most relevant donor-specific Treg TCRbeta repertoire apparently came from expansion with activated donor B cells.

Thawed PBMCs were FACS-sorted into unstimulated CD4+CD25+CD127- regulatory T cells, CD4+CD25- non-regulatory cells, CD4 and CD8 cells. Thawed PBMCs were rested overnight at 37°C with roughly 200 IU/ml IL-2 before regulatory T cell sorting. Germline CDR1 reads SGHVS; CDR2 reads FQNEAQ. V was clipped by 1 base and J by 2 bases; unmatched bases: 5. The CDR3 length is 15 residues. This sequence was found in a human donor who received a combined kidney and bone marrow transplant. The V call is TRBV7-8, the J call TRBJ2-7; TRBD2 agrees at 7 bases. The sample in question was Tregs from blood, obtained before the transplant. In DNA form, the CDR3 reads TGTGCCAGCAGCTTAGAGTTGGGACTAACCTACGAGCAGTACTTC. Encoded protein: CASSLELGLTYEQYF.